This TCR beta chain was retrieved from a study of T cell repertoires in cytomegalovirus infection. Across the study: Through public TCR beta signatures, both CMV infection and matching HLA type were indicated.

This clonotype was detected ten times or more. Its antigen is not identified. Broader study findings: CMV-specific HLA-C-restricted TCR beta clonotypes dominated the ex vivo response. The study identified carriers of CMV plus the relevant HLA from cumulative public TCR beta family frequency.

TCRdb redid the calling of the reads with MiXCR, one entry per CDR3 protein. Of 200,000 to 300,000 distinct CDR3 sequences in the sample, 6.5% were seen once. V shed 2 bases and J 8 bases; nucleotides not matched to a gene: 4. The V gene's germline CDR1 is SGHDT and CDR2 YYEEEE. CDR3 length equals 13 residues. The receptor was isolated from a human donor in good health (CMV status not recorded). Some clones in this sample may be carry-over from other donors' samples. Input material: PBMCs. The V gene is TRBV5-6, the J gene TRBJ1-2, with 9 bases fitting TRBD1. The CDR3 loop is CASSFGTGRGYTF. The CDR3 coding sequence is TGTGCCAGCAGCTTTGGGACAGGGCGGGGCTACACCTTC.